The count of the clone carrying this T cell receptor (beta chain) is one. This sample was taken from a study of blood T cells in healthy people across ages. Healthy Russian Caucasian donors spanned ages about 6 to 95 years. No fewer than 7 million PBMCs went into each sample. Combining a sample-barcoded 5' primer with a J-beta primer mix, a second PCR ran for about 7 to 11 cycles. Each CDR3 protein gets one entry after TCRdb re-called the 5' RACE reads with MiXCR. In the table there are about 1,400,000 distinct CDR3 sequences, around 59% of which are singletons. The germline CDR1 and CDR2 sequences are LGHDT and YNNKEL (reference sequence). V gave up 1 base and J gave up 6 bases; unmatched junction bases: 5. The CDR3 runs to 15 residues.

Specimen: blood. This clonotype was obtained from a man younger than 35 in good health. The gene calls are TRBV3-1 and TRBJ2-3, with TRBD2 identical over 9 bases. The CDR3 sequence is CASSQVGGRADTQYF. The CDR3 DNA reads as TGTGCCAGCAGCCAAGTGGGCGGGAGGGCTGATACGCAGTATTTT.